These T cell receptor beta chains were read from a single sample in a study of cytomegalovirus exposure and HLA in healthy donors. Profiled with immunoSEQ multiplex PCR; TCRdb holds only in-frame clones, not every one. Of roughly 65,000 clones listed, over 80% were seen once; the top ten hold about 3%. The sequenced sample consisted of PBMCs. These TCRs come from a man aged 18 to 30 in good health and CMV-seronegative. Each CDR3 is given with its conserved first and last residue. D genes are given only for firm matches. The size of a clone is reported for some rows only, either as once, few or many, or as a class for expanded clones.

>TRBV11-2|-|-|TRBJ2-5
TGTGCCAGCAGGGGCAAGGACTTTTTACAAGAGACCCAGTACTTC
CASRGKDFLQETQYF
>TRBV11-3|-|-|TRBJ2-2
TGTGCCAGCAGCTGGACGCAGGGATCCGGGGAGCTGTTTTTT
CASSWTQGSGELFF
>TRBV9|TRBD1|-|TRBJ2-7
TGTGCCAGCAGCGTACAACCGGACAGGGTAAACGAGCAGTACTTC
CASSVQPDRVNEQYF
>TRBV7-9|-|-|TRBJ2-7
TGTGCCAGCAGCCCGGGACATAGCACCTACGAGCAGTACTTC
CASSPGHSTYEQYF
>TRBV7-3|-|-|TRBJ2-2
TGTGCCAGCAGCCTAGGACACCGCACCGGGGAGCTGTTTTTT
CASSLGHRTGELFF
>TRBV6-1|TRBD1|-|TRBJ1-2
TGTGCCAGCAGTGTACTCCGGGACAGAGACTATGGCTACACCTTC
CASSVLRDRDYGYTF
>TRBV11-2|TRBD2|-|TRBJ2-2
TGTGCCAGCAGCAGGACTAGCGGGAACACCGGGGAGCTGTTTTTT
CASSRTSGNTGELFF
>TRBV30|-|-|TRBJ2-5
TGTGCCTGGAGTGTACCACTCCCTCTAGAGACCCAGTACTTC
CAWSVPLPLETQYF
>TRBV19|-|-|TRBJ2-1
TGTGCCAGTAACCAAATAACGCCGAGCTCCTACAATGAGCAGTTCTTC
CASNQITPSSYNEQFF
>TRBV13|-|-|TRBJ1-1
TGTGCCAGCAGCTTAGAGTCAGGGAGGGCTGAAGCTTTCTTT
CASSLESGRAEAFF
>TRBV7-8|TRBD2|-|TRBJ2-5
TGTGCCAGCAGCTTTTATGGACTAGCGGCACTCCAAGAGACCCAGTACTTC
CASSFYGLAALQETQYF
>TRBV7-3|TRBD2|-|TRBJ2-1
TGTGCCAGCAGCGTAGCGGGAGTCGCCTACAATGAGCAGTTCTTC
CASSVAGVAYNEQFF
>TRBV4-3|-|-|TRBJ2-1
TGCGCCAGCAGCCAAGATCGTCTAGCGAGAGCCTACAATGAGCAGTTCTTC
CASSQDRLARAYNEQFF
>TRBV18|TRBD1|-|TRBJ1-3
TGTGCCAGCTCACCATTTCCGGGACAGGGGCCTGGAAACACCATATATTTT
CASSPFPGQGPGNTIYF
>TRBV5-1|-|-|TRBJ1-1
TGCGCCAGCAGCTTGGCTCAGTCGAACACTGAAGCTTTCTTT
CASSLAQSNTEAFF
>TRBV28|-|-|TRBJ1-5
TGTGCCAGCATCGGGGTGGCGCTGGCCCAGCATTTT
CASIGVALAQHF
>TRBV30|-|-|TRBJ2-1
TGTGCCTGCCCCCAGGGGTCCACCGCCTACAATGAGCAGTTCTTC
CACPQGSTAYNEQFF
>TRBV6-6|TRBD1|-|TRBJ2-7
TGTGCCAGCAGTTATACAGGACAGGGTAGTTACGAGCAGTACTTC
CASSYTGQGSYEQYF
>TRBV11-1|TRBD2|-|TRBJ2-7
TGTGCCAGCAGCCAAGGACTAGCCTCCTACGAGCAGTACTTC
CASSQGLASYEQYF
>TRBV11-2|-|-|TRBJ1-3
TGTGCCAGCAGCTTAACACAGGGAAACACCATATATTTT
CASSLTQGNTIYF
>TRBV7-9|TRBD1|-|TRBJ1-2
TGTGCCAGCAGCTCCGGACAGGCGGTTTTGGGCTACACCTTC
CASSSGQAVLGYTF
>TRBV7-6|-|once|TRBJ2-1
TGTGCCAGCAGCTCGGTTCTAGGTAGCTCCTACAATGAGCAGTTCTTC
CASSSVLGSSYNEQFF
>TRBV5-1|-|-|TRBJ2-5
TGCGCCAGCAGCCCGGGACAAGGGCCCCAGCAGACCCAGTACTTC
CASSPGQGPQQTQYF
>TRBV28|-|-|TRBJ1-2
TGTGCCAGCAGTTCAGATCAGGGAACTGGCTACACCTTC
CASSSDQGTGYTF
>TRBV18|TRBD1|-|TRBJ1-1
TGTGCCAGCTCACCAGTGCAGGGGGCGAACACTGAAGCTTTCTTT
CASSPVQGANTEAFF
>TRBV4-2|TRBD2|once|TRBJ2-1
TGTGCCAGCAGCCAGGGACCTTTGGGCGGGGGCTCCTACAATGAGCAGTTCTTC
CASSQGPLGGGSYNEQFF
>TRBV27|TRBD1|-|TRBJ1-5
TGTGCCAGCAGTTGGTCCGGGACAGGGCAACAGCCCCAGCATTTT
CASSWSGTGQQPQHF
>TRBV19|-|-|TRBJ1-2
TGTGCCAGTAGCCTACGGGGGGAGTGGAACTATGGCTACACCTTC
CASSLRGEWNYGYTF
>TRBV19|-|few|TRBJ2-5
TGTGCCAGTAGTATAGTCCGGGAAGAGACCCAGTACTTC
CASSIVREETQYF
>TRBV4-3|-|-|TRBJ2-1
TGCGCCAGCAGCCAAGCCAAGCCTGTGAATGAGCAGTTCTTC
CASSQAKPVNEQFF
>TRBV18|-|-|TRBJ1-3
TGTGCCAGCTCACCACCCGCCAGGATTGGAAACACCATATATTTT
CASSPPARIGNTIYF
>TRBV2|-|-|TRBJ2-5
TGTGCCAGCAGTGAAGCGGCCGGAGGGCAAGAGACCCAGTACTTC
CASSEAAGGQETQYF
>TRBV7-6|-|-|TRBJ2-7
TGTGCCAGCAGCGCAGGGGGGACCTACGAGCAGTACTTC
CASSAGGTYEQYF
>TRBV7-2|TRBD2|-|TRBJ2-5
TGTGCCAGCAGCTTGATGGGGGGGAATCAAGAGACCCAGTACTTC
CASSLMGGNQETQYF
>TRBV19|-|-|TRBJ2-1
TGTGCCAGTAGTAGGGACTTCGGAAATGAGCAGTTCTTC
CASSRDFGNEQFF
>TRBV7-2|-|-|TRBJ2-7
TGTGCCAGCAGCTTAGAGTGGGCGGGCTACGAGCAGTACTTC
CASSLEWAGYEQYF
>TRBV11-1|-|-|TRBJ2-2
TGTGCCAGCTGTCTGTACCTAGAACACACCGGGGAGCTGTTTTTT
CASCLYLEHTGELFF
>TRBV6-4|TRBD1|-|TRBJ1-5
TGTGCCCCCAGGACAGGACAGAATAGTAGCAATCAGCCCCAGCATTTT
CAPRTGQNSSNQPQHF
>TRBV9|-|many|TRBJ2-1
TGTGCCAGCAGCGGTACAGGGACCGGATACAATGAGCAGTTCTTC
CASSGTGTGYNEQFF
>TRBV5-1|TRBD2|-|TRBJ2-5
TGCGCCAGCAGCTCGGGGGGAAAGGGACAAGAGACCCAGTACTTC
CASSSGGKGQETQYF
>TRBV7-2|-|-|TRBJ2-7
TGTGCCAGCAGCTTCCTGTCAGGGTTCGAGCAGTACTTC
CASSFLSGFEQYF
>TRBV23-1|-|-|TRBJ2-7
TGCGCCAGCAGTCAATCGACGGACAAGAGCGACGAGCAGTACTTC
CASSQSTDKSDEQYF
>TRBV20-1|-|medium-sized|TRBJ2-7
TGCAGTGCTAGAGAAGACAGGGAGCAGTACTTC
CSAREDREQYF
>TRBV5-1|-|-|TRBJ2-7
TGCGCCAGCAGCTTGCTATTCGACTTCTCCTACGAGCAGTACTTC
CASSLLFDFSYEQYF
>TRBV30|-|-|TRBJ1-5
TGTGCCTGGAGGAAAGCCAATCAGCCCCAGCATTTT
CAWRKANQPQHF
>TRBV5-4|-|once|TRBJ2-7
TGTGCCAGCAGCTTGAAGAACAACTACGAGCAGTACTTC
CASSLKNNYEQYF
>TRBV28|TRBD1|-|TRBJ2-2
TGTGCCAACCGGGACAGGGACACCGGGGAGCTGTTTTTT
CANRDRDTGELFF
>TRBV27|-|-|TRBJ2-7
TGTGCCAGCAGTTCATACAGGAGACCCTACGAGCAGTACTTC
CASSSYRRPYEQYF
>TRBV7-2|-|-|TRBJ2-2
TGTGCCAGCAGCCAGAGGGGGGGCGCGGGCGGGGAGCTGTTTTTT
CASSQRGGAGGELFF